This TCR beta chain stems from a study of cytomegalovirus exposure and HLA in healthy donors. The PCR used 60 Vbeta and 13 Jbeta primers. Assay: immunoSEQ multiplex PCR; the TCRdb copy retains only in-frame clones and omits some. This sample carries 100,000 to 120,000 clones, 76% of them seen once, and the ten largest clones take roughly 13%. V gave up 5 bases and J gave up 9 bases, with 20 bases separating them. The CDR3 has 16 amino acids. Per the germline V gene, CDR1 is SEHNR and CDR2 is FQNEAQ (reference sequence). This chain connects TRBV7-9 to TRBJ1-6, with D possibly being TRBD1 (5 bases). The receptor's source is a young man in good health and CMV-seropositive. Material for sequencing was PBMCs. CDR3 amino acids: CASSLSSAGRFSPLHF. The CDR3 region has the DNA TGTGCCAGCAGCCTTTCTTCCGCAGGGCGATTTTCACCCCTCCACTTT.